This entry features one TCR beta chain sequence. The CDR3 is 13 amino acids. The germline V gene encodes CDR1 ENHRY and CDR2 SYGVKD. V was clipped by 0 bases and J by 6 bases, with 9 bases between them. Other autoimmune disease, uncontrolled infection, pregnancy and lactation led to exclusion. Diagnosis was based on clinical symptoms, serum thyroxine, TRAb, thyroid ultrasound and orbital computed tomography. Amplification targeted the TCR beta CDR3 regions, with RNA transcripts as the source material. The first round was an RT-PCR with HTBI primers, and the second round was a multiplex PCR. TCRdb processed the multiplex PCR reads anew with MiXCR; each CDR3 protein has one entry. The sample includes 650,000 to 900,000 distinct CDR3 sequences, roughly 40% of them seen just once. The source of the sample is a study of Graves' ophthalmopathy and Graves' hyperthyroidism.

The sequencing sample was made of peripheral blood. This chain joins TRBV10-3 and TRBJ2-7; D unclear. This clonotype was obtained from an adult man with Graves' ophthalmopathy. The CDR3 region has the DNA TGTGCCATCAGTGAGTCCGACGGTTCCGAGCAGTACTTC. This sequence encodes CAISESDGSEQYF.